Presented here are 29 T cell receptor beta chains from one specimen sequenced in a study of CD8+ T cells in alopecia areata. Indicated treatment: oral pan-JAK inhibitor, 5-10 mg twice daily. Isolated RNA was reverse transcribed into cDNA used as the sequencing template. TCRdb's table, derived via immunoSEQ multiplex PCR, lists solely in-frame clones and lacks some. This sample yields about 220,000 clones, of which more than 45% are seen a single time; 1.5% to 2% belongs to the top ten. The input for sequencing was CD4+ T cells sorted from blood, taken at week 4, from a patient treated with tofacitinib. The receptor source for this set is a human donor with alopecia areata.

The V call is TRBV30, the J call TRBJ1-1, with D hard to call. V lost 0 bases to trimming and J lost 4 bases, with 9 bases between them. From germline, CDR1 is GTSNPN and CDR2 SVGIG (reference sequence). The CDR3 length is 13 residues. The CDR3 DNA sequence: TGTGCCTGGAGTGTAAAGGGTATCACTGAAGCTTTCTTT. Translated: CAWSVKGITEAFF.

This clone has more than one count but fewer than ten. CDR3 sequence: CAASGSGINEKLFF. The CDR3 nucleotides read TGTGCCGCAAGCGGATCGGGGATTAATGAAAAACTGTTTTTT. This sequence joins TRBV2 and TRBJ1-4; D not certain. The V gene's germline CDR1 is SNHLY and CDR2 FYNNEI. V dropped 11 bases and J dropped 4 bases, with 17 bases sitting between them. The CDR3 is 14 amino acids.

There are a few counts of this clone. The rearrangement uses TRBV29-1 and TRBJ1-4; tentative D call: TRBD1 (6 bases). Germline assignment: CDR1 SQVTM and CDR2 ANQGSEA. The CDR3 is made up of 12 amino acids. Deletions cut 6 bases from V and 8 bases from J, with 13 bases between. CDR3 sequence: CSVGGQREKLFF. The CDR3 DNA reads as TGCAGCGTCGGCGGACAGCGCGAAAAACTGTTTTTT.

The V gene is TRBV9, the J gene TRBJ2-7; D ambiguous. The CDR3 runs to 12 residues. Trimming pared 0 bases from V and 6 bases from J, leaving 7 bases between. Germline lookup yields CDR1 SGDLS and CDR2 YYNGEE. CDR3 nucleotides: TGTGCCAGCAGCGTAGCATTCAGCGAGCAGTACTTC. The encoded protein is CASSVAFSEQYF.

The sample holds a few counts of this clone. The J gene is TRBJ2-7, the V gene TRBV29-1; a possible D gene is TRBD2 (5 bases). Looked up from germline, CDR1 is SQVTM and CDR2 is ANQGSEA. With 5 bases removed from V and 7 bases from J, the gap between germline ends came to 15 bases. The CDR3 sequence is 12 residues long. The CDR3 is CSVWGPSGEQYF. Here the CDR3 DNA reads TGCAGCGTTTGGGGTCCCTCGGGGGAGCAGTACTTC.

This clone showed up just once. Other nucleotide sequences in the sample specify the same CDR3. The V call is TRBV5-6, the J call TRBJ2-7; no reliable D call. The CDR3 sequence is 11 residues long. Germline V gene data show CDR1 as SGHDT and CDR2 as YYEEEE. Trimming removed 0 bases at V and 6 bases at J, with 4 bases between. Here the CDR3 DNA reads TGTGCCAGCAGCTTGGGCGGCGAGCAGTACTTC. The encoded protein is CASSLGGEQYF.

This clone was seen only once. V and J are TRBV5-1 and TRBJ2-1; 8 bases align to TRBD2. Looked up from germline, CDR1 is SGHRS and CDR2 is YFSETQ. V shed 5 bases, J shed 5 bases, and the junction held 9 bases outside the gene matches. CDR3 size: 15 residues. CDR3 in amino acids: CASRSGLGSDNEQFF. In DNA form, the CDR3 reads TGCGCCAGCAGATCGGGACTAGGGTCAGACAATGAGCAGTTCTTC.

This clone was counted once. The chain links TRBV29-1 to TRBJ1-2; D is possibly TRBD1 (6 bases). CDR1 is SQVTM, CDR2 ANQGSEA, per germline. The CDR3 is 11 residues long. V shed 6 bases and J shed 7 bases, with 12 bases lying between them. As DNA, the CDR3 is TGCAGCGTCTCCCACAGGGTTGGCTACACCTTC. Its protein product is CSVSHRVGYTF. Full variable domain (remainder filled in from reference TRBV29-1 and TRBJ1-2): SAVISQKPSRDICQRGTSLTIQCQVDSQVTMMFWYRQQPGQSLTLIATANQGSEATYESGFVIDKFPISRPNLTFSTLTVSNMSPEDSSIYLCSVSHRVGYTFGSGTRLTVV.

V gene TRBV30 combines with J gene TRBJ2-4; tentatively, D is TRBD1 (6 bases). The length of the CDR3 is 14 residues. CDR1 and CDR2 (germline): GTSNPN, SVGIG (reference sequence). Deletions cut 2 bases from V and 3 bases from J, with 11 bases between. The CDR3 sequence is CAWSSTGRKNIQYF. The CDR3 region has the DNA TGTGCCTGGAGTTCTACAGGGCGCAAAAACATTCAGTACTTC.

The rearrangement joins TRBV2 to TRBJ1-3; D is ambiguous. Per the germline V gene, CDR1 is SNHLY and CDR2 is FYNNEI. This CDR3 comprises 16 residues. V shed 6 bases and J shed 0 bases, with 15 bases lying between them. The DNA for the CDR3 is TGTGCCAGCAGGCTCGGCATCCCCGCCTCTGGAAACACCATATATTTT. Its translation is CASRLGIPASGNTIYF.

CDR3 DNA sequence: TGTGCCAGCAGACGGAGATTCTACAATGAGCAGTTCTTC. This encodes CASRRRFYNEQFF. The chain combines TRBV7-8 with TRBJ2-1; no definite D call. This CDR3 contains 13 residues. V shed 6 bases and J shed 3 bases, with 9 bases lying between them. CDR1 SGHVS and CDR2 FQNEAQ come from the germline V gene.

V gene TRBV4-1 combines with J gene TRBJ1-6, with D unclear. The CDR3 length is 13 residues. Trimming took off 0 bases at V and 13 bases at J, with 10 bases between the two ends. The V gene's germline CDR1 is MGHRA and CDR2 YSYEKL. DNA of the CDR3: TGCGCCAGCAGCCAAGAAAGGGCAAGGCCCCTCCACTTT. Amino acid sequence: CASSQERARPLHF.

The genes are TRBV5-4 and TRBJ2-1; TRBD1 might be the D (6 bases). The CDR3 is 13 residues long. CDR1 is SGHNT and CDR2 is YYREEE in the germline V gene (reference sequence). V lost 0 bases to trimming and J lost 9 bases, with 10 bases between them. In DNA form, the CDR3 reads TGTGCCAGCAGCTTGGCTCAGGGGTTTGAGCAGTTCTTC. Amino acid sequence: CASSLAQGFEQFF.

This clone was detected a few times. The chain employs TRBV5-1 and TRBJ1-1, with 7 bases matching TRBD1. The CDR3 totals 14 residues. Germline loops: CDR1 SGHRS, CDR2 YFSETQ. After removal of 6 bases from V and 0 bases from J, the junction contained 5 bases not matched to a gene. CDR3 region: CASKGAALNTEAFF. In DNA, the CDR3 is TGCGCCAGCAAGGGGGCAGCCTTGAACACTGAAGCTTTCTTT.

This clone was counted once. The chain is built from TRBV5-1 and TRBJ2-3, with 14 positions matching TRBD2. The ends lost 4 bases at V and 8 bases at J; junction bases unmatched: 9. Germline V gene data show CDR1 as SGHRS and CDR2 as YFSETQ. This CDR3 contains 16 residues. The CDR3 is CASSAGTSGSVGTQYF. As DNA, the CDR3 is TGCGCCAGCAGCGCAGGGACTAGCGGGAGTGTAGGTACGCAGTATTTT. Drawing the rest from reference TRBV5-1 and TRBJ2-3, the complete variable domain is KAGVTQTPRYLIKTRGQQVTLSCSPISGHRSVSWYQQTPGQGLQFLFEYFSETQRNKGNFPGRFSGRQFSNSRSEMNVSTLELGDSALYLCASSAGTSGSVGTQYFGPGTRLTVL.

The chain is built from TRBV29-1 and TRBJ2-7; no definite D call. In germline, CDR1 is SQVTM, CDR2 ANQGSEA. Trimming left V 4 bases short and J 0 bases short, with 10 bases between. This CDR3 spans 13 amino acids. CDR3 nucleotides: TGCAGCGTTGGGAAAGGCAACTCCTACGAGCAGTACTTC. The encoded protein is CSVGKGNSYEQYF.

The V call is TRBV2, the J call TRBJ2-3; tentatively, D is TRBD1 or TRBD2 (5 bases each). CDR1 is SNHLY and CDR2 is FYNNEI in the germline V gene. The V end lost 0 bases, the J end lost 10 bases, and 14 bases lay between the germline ends. The CDR3 runs 14 residues. The CDR3 coding sequence is TGTGCCAGCAGTGAAGCGCTTGTTGGGACGTCGCAGTATTTT. Translating it yields CASSEALVGTSQYF.

V usage is TRBV29-1 and J usage is TRBJ1-5, with 7 bases matching TRBD1. In germline, CDR1 is SQVTM, CDR2 ANQGSEA. Trimming cost V 7 bases and J 11 bases; bases outside gene matches: 17. This CDR3 is 14 amino acids long. The CDR3 nucleotides are TGCAGCGCACGAACAGGGGCCCCAGAGTTGGCCCAGCATTTT. Its protein is CSARTGAPELAQHF.

The chain uses TRBV30 and TRBJ1-1, with D unresolved. Per germline, CDR1 GTSNPN and CDR2 SVGIG (reference sequence). Between the trimmed V and J ends, which lost 3 bases and 5 bases, there was a span of 16 bases. CDR3 length equals 14 residues. The CDR3 DNA is TGTGCCTGGAGGAAGAGGGCCGAGAGGACTGAAGCTTTCTTT. Amino acids: CAWRKRAERTEAFF.

This clone was recorded a few times. CDR3 loop: CASSSDGHSNQPQHF. The CDR3 nucleotides read TGTGCCAGCAGCTCGGACGGACATAGCAATCAGCCCCAGCATTTT. This sequence joins TRBV7-2 and TRBJ1-5, with TRBD1 as a possible D gene (5 bases). This CDR3 contains 15 residues. The germline gives CDR1 SGHTA, CDR2 FQGNSA. V was pared by 4 bases and J by 0 bases, with 10 bases between.

The gene calls are TRBV30 and TRBJ2-1, with 8 positions matching TRBD1. CDR1 and CDR2 from the germline V gene are GTSNPN and SVGIG (reference sequence). CDR3 length: 14 amino acids. The trim removed 3 bases at V and 9 bases at J, leaving 10 bases unmatched. CDR3 loop: CAWSWTGLLGEQFF. CDR3 bases: TGTGCCTGGAGCTGGACAGGGTTACTCGGTGAGCAGTTCTTC.

This chain connects TRBV2 to TRBJ1-1; a weak D match, TRBD1 (6 bases). Germline lookup yields CDR1 SNHLY and CDR2 FYNNEI. Trimming shortened V by 6 bases and J by 1 base, and 15 bases separated the two germline ends. This CDR3 region has 15 residues. The CDR3 DNA sequence: TGTGCCAGCAGAAAGACCGGGACAACGAACACTGAAGCTTTCTTT. Protein product: CASRKTGTTNTEAFF.

The chain combines TRBV11-3 with TRBJ1-2, with a weak D call TRBD1 (5 bases). This CDR3 region has 14 residues. V shed 5 bases and J shed 3 bases, with 13 bases lying between them. Germline values: CDR1 SGHNT, CDR2 YENEEA. DNA for the CDR3: TGTGCCAGCAGCCCATTAGGAGGGGACTATGGCTACACCTTC. Its translation: CASSPLGGDYGYTF. The full variable domain, in which reference TRBV11-3 and TRBJ1-2 provide the parts outside the CDR3, is EAGVVQSPRYKIIEKKQPVAFWCNPISGHNTLYWYLQNLGQGPELLIRYENEEAVDDSQLPKDRFSAERLKGVDSTLKIQPAELGDSAVYLCASSPLGGDYGYTFGSGTRLTVV.

This clone was detected a few times. The V gene is TRBV7-9, the J gene TRBJ2-1; D assignment may be TRBD1 or TRBD2 (6 bases each). CDR3 size: 15 residues. Trimming removed 3 bases from V and 8 bases from J, with 17 bases in between. In germline, CDR1 is SEHNR, CDR2 FQNEAQ (reference sequence). CDR3: CASSLTGAAVDEQFF. For the CDR3, the DNA is TGTGCCAGCAGCTTGACGGGGGCCGCGGTCGATGAGCAGTTCTTC.

This sequence joins TRBV4-3 and TRBJ2-5; D call uncertain. Per the germline V gene, CDR1 is LGHNA and CDR2 is YSLEER. V lost 5 bases and J lost 9, with 16 bases in between. The CDR3 contains 13 residues. The CDR3 DNA reads as TGCGCCAGCAGCTCTAGGCGATCAGACGCCCAGTACTTC. Its translation is CASSSRRSDAQYF.

The J gene is TRBJ2-4, the V gene TRBV19; TRBD2 matches 13 bases. This CDR3 has 14 residues. The ends lost 9 bases at V and 11 bases at J; junction bases unmatched: 10. The germline V gene has CDR1 LNHDA and CDR2 SQIVND (reference sequence). The CDR3 DNA reads TGTGCCAGCGGTACTAGCGGGGGGGCCTTCGTTCAGTACTTC. The encoded protein is CASGTSGGAFVQYF.

V usage is TRBV29-1 and J usage is TRBJ2-7; D possibly matches TRBD1 or TRBD2 (6 bases each). The CDR3 covers 12 residues. V lost 7 bases and J 7 bases, leaving 17 bases between the germline ends. Germline CDR1 SQVTM, CDR2 ANQGSEA. CDR3 nucleotide sequence: TGCAGCGCCTCGGGGGCGGTAAGTGAGCAGTACTTC. This sequence encodes CSASGAVSEQYF.

The chain links TRBV29-1 to TRBJ2-7; 7 bases map to TRBD1. The CDR3 is 11 amino acids. Looked up from germline, CDR1 is SQVTM and CDR2 is ANQGSEA. The junction had 6 bases not matched to a gene; V was cut back by 8 bases and J by 5 bases. The DNA of the CDR3 is TGCAGCACCAAACAGGGGAACGAGCAGTACTTC. Protein product: CSTKQGNEQYF.

This clone was counted a few times. The chain is built from TRBV7-2 and TRBJ2-3; 7 bases are a match to TRBD2. The V and J ends lost 5 bases and 5 bases, in that order; junction bases with no gene match: 10. The CDR3 totals 15 residues. Germline V gene data show CDR1 as SGHTA and CDR2 as FQGNSA. Written as DNA, the CDR3 is TGTGCCAGCAGCATACGATTCGGGGGGAGAGATACGCAGTATTTT. Its protein is CASSIRFGGRDTQYF. Combining the CDR3 with reference TRBV7-2 and TRBJ2-3 gives the whole variable domain GAGVSQSPSNKVTEKGKDVELRCDPISGHTALYWYRQSLGQGLEFLIYFQGNSAPDKSGLPSDRFSAERTGGSVSTLTIQRTQQEDSAVYLCASSIRFGGRDTQYFGPGTRLTVL.